The 5 T cell receptor beta chains below all came from one sample that was sequenced in a study of blood T cell repertoires in COVID-19. Here immunoSEQ multiplex PCR was the method, and the copy in TCRdb shows in-frame clones only, minus some. The sample records around 340,000 clones, 80% to 90% being singletons. The material sequenced was peripheral blood. Source of these receptors: a man aged 30 to 45 with active or convalescent COVID-19.

This CDR3 is CASSFGDTNTEAFF. The CDR3 DNA is TGTGCCAGCAGCTTCGGGGACACCAACACTGAAGCTTTCTTT. V is TRBV7-8 and J is TRBJ1-1, with D possibly TRBD1 on 6 matching bases. The CDR3 sequence is 14 residues long. V was shortened by 3 bases and J by 2 bases, with 10 bases between the two germline ends. The V gene's germline CDR1 is SGHVS and CDR2 FQNEAQ.

This clone occurred once. The rearrangement joins TRBV24-1 to TRBJ2-1; perhaps TRBD2 as D (5 bases). V lost 5 bases and J lost 0, with 16 bases in between. The CDR3 is 17 residues long. The germline gives CDR1 KGHDR, CDR2 SFDVKD. The chain's CDR3 is CATSASARVSSYNEQFF. CDR3 DNA sequence: TGTGCCACCAGTGCCTCGGCGCGGGTTAGCTCCTACAATGAGCAGTTCTTC.

The V and J genes are TRBV6-2 or TRBV6-3 and TRBJ2-2, with 7 bases aligning to TRBD1. V was clipped by 5 bases and J by 4 bases; unmatched bases: 4. Germline CDR1 is MNHEY and CDR2 is SVGEGT. CDR3 size: 14 residues. CDR3: CASSKGAGTGELFF. The DNA for the CDR3 is TGTGCCAGCAGTAAGGGGGCGGGCACCGGGGAGCTGTTTTTT.

The chain has TRBV5-5 and TRBJ1-1; 7 bases are shared with TRBD1. The CDR3 has 13 amino acids. The V segment lost 1 base and the J segment 10 bases; nucleotides outside the gene matches: 7. From germline, CDR1 is SGHKS and CDR2 YYEKEE (reference sequence). The CDR3, as DNA: TGTGCCAGCAGCTTGACAGGGGTCGGGTTAGCTTTCTTT. Protein product: CASSLTGVGLAFF.

V is TRBV5-1 and J is TRBJ2-1; 7 bases fit TRBD2. Germline trimming cut 4 bases from V and 6 bases from J; bases unmatched to any gene: 7. This CDR3 spans 14 amino acids. Germline-derived CDR1 and CDR2 are SGHRS and YFSETQ. In DNA form, the CDR3 reads TGCGCCAGCAGCCCCGGACTAGTTGGCAATGAGCAGTTCTTC. This codes for CASSPGLVGNEQFF.